Following are 12 T cell receptor beta chains from one sample sequenced in a study of blood T cell repertoires in COVID-19 (TCRdb year 2020). Library method: the immunoSEQ multiplex PCR assay. TCRdb holds this immuneACCESS table with in-frame rearrangements only. Some clones are missing; in checked studies, unresolved V genes explain under half, and the rest has no known cause. In all, the sample holds some 80,000 clones, and about four fifths of those were seen once. Together, the top ten hold about a fifth of the sample. The sample consisted of peripheral blood. Receptors were obtained from a woman of 80 years or more with active or convalescent COVID-19.

CDR3 amino acids: CASSSGTSGRADTQYF. CDR3 nucleotides: TGTGCCAGCAGCTCAGGGACTAGCGGGCGAGCAGATACGCAGTATTTT. The chain links TRBV11-3 to TRBJ2-3, with 12 bases matching TRBD2. Germline CDR1 and CDR2: SGHNT and YENEEA. CDR3 length equals 16 residues. Trimming cost V 4 bases and J 4 bases; bases outside gene matches: 6.

The genes are TRBV9 and TRBJ2-7; perhaps TRBD2 as D (6 bases). Per the germline V gene, CDR1 is SGDLS and CDR2 is YYNGEE. The ends were cut back, 4 bases at V and 1 base at J, with 15 bases in the middle. The length of the CDR3 is 15 residues. CDR3 residues: CASSLGGGSSYEQYF. In DNA form, the CDR3 reads TGTGCCAGCAGCCTAGGTGGAGGGAGTTCCTACGAGCAGTACTTC.

This clone was seen at least ten times. The sample holds other DNA sequences that translate to the same CDR3. The chain employs TRBV6-5 and TRBJ2-3; D is possibly TRBD2 (6 bases). V was clipped by 10 bases and J by 1 base, with 12 bases between them. CDR3 length: 13 residues. Germline assignment: CDR1 MNHEY and CDR2 SVGAGI. The CDR3 loop is CATRASGTDTQYF. The CDR3 region has the DNA TGTGCCACCAGGGCTAGCGGCACAGATACGCAGTATTTT.

This chain links TRBV28 with TRBJ1-6; maybe TRBD1 (6 bases). V lost 8 bases to trimming and J lost 0 bases, with 20 bases between them. Germline V gene data show CDR1 as MDHEN and CDR2 as SYDVKM. The CDR3 is 18 residues long. In nucleotides, the CDR3 is TGTGCCAGCGTTGGGGGCACAGGGCGAAGCTCCTATAATTCACCCCTCCACTTT. As protein: CASVGGTGRSSYNSPLHF.

Here the CDR3 reads CASGTGALNTEAFF. CDR3 DNA sequence: TGTGCCAGCGGGACAGGGGCCCTGAACACTGAAGCTTTCTTT. The chain uses TRBV28 and TRBJ1-1, with 10 bases fitting TRBD1. Losses at the gene ends were 8 bases for V and 0 bases for J; bases not matched to a gene: 3. This CDR3 region has 14 residues. Per germline, CDR1 MDHEN and CDR2 SYDVKM.

In DNA form, the CDR3 reads TGTGCCAGCAGCGGACCGTTGGCCCAGGGTGGCTACACCTTC. Translated: CASSGPLAQGGYTF. This sequence joins TRBV3-1 (or the pseudogene TRBV3-2) and TRBJ1-2; possibly TRBD1 for D (5 bases). Germline CDR1 and CDR2: LGHDT and YNNKEL (reference sequence). Trimming cost V 5 bases and J 7 bases, with 17 bases left between them. The CDR3 has 14 amino acids.

The sample holds a few counts of this clone. The chain combines TRBV5-4 with TRBJ2-5, with TRBD2 matching over 13 bases. CDR3 size: 16 residues. CDR1 and CDR2 (germline): SGHNT, YYREEE (reference sequence). Losses at the gene ends were 3 bases for V and 4 bases for J; bases not matched to a gene: 6. CDR3 nucleotide sequence: TGTGCCAGCAGCTCTAGGACTAGCGGGGGTGGAGAGACCCAGTACTTC. It is translated as CASSSRTSGGGETQYF.

This chain connects TRBV6-2 or TRBV6-3 to TRBJ2-7; maybe TRBD1 (5 bases). V lost 3 bases, J lost 2 bases, and 14 bases lay in between. The germline gives CDR1 MNHEY, CDR2 SVGEGT. CDR3 length equals 15 residues. The CDR3 DNA sequence: TGTGCCAGCAGTTATCCGACAGTCGAGGCCTACGAGCAGTACTTC. Translating gives CASSYPTVEAYEQYF.

V is TRBV4-3 and J is TRBJ1-2; possible D gene TRBD1, 6 bases. Germline CDR1 reads LGHNA; CDR2 reads YSLEER. The CDR3 covers 15 residues. With 0 bases removed from V and 2 bases from J, the gap between germline ends came to 10 bases. The CDR3 protein is CASSQDQGRNYGYTF. CDR3 in DNA: TGCGCCAGCAGCCAAGACCAGGGGCGAAACTATGGCTACACCTTC.

The chain links TRBV6-6 to TRBJ2-7, with TRBD1 as a possible D gene (6 bases). V was pared by 2 bases and J by 3 bases, with 11 bases between. This CDR3 is 14 amino acids long. CDR1 is MNHNY, CDR2 SVGAGI, per germline (reference sequence). For the CDR3, the DNA is TGTGCCAGCAGTTACGCAGGGGCAGACTACGAGCAGTACTTC. This sequence encodes CASSYAGADYEQYF.

V usage is TRBV5-1 and J usage is TRBJ1-1; maybe TRBD1 (5 bases). CDR1 is SGHRS, CDR2 YFSETQ, per germline. V was cut by 4 bases and J by 3 bases, with 10 bases left in between. CDR3 size: 13 residues. CDR3 residues: CASSPAGDTEAFF. CDR3 bases: TGCGCCAGCAGCCCCGCGGGGGACACTGAAGCTTTCTTT.

The chain recombines TRBV29-1 with TRBJ1-2; TRBD1 matches at 10 bases. The germline gives CDR1 SQVTM, CDR2 ANQGSEA. Trimming at V came to 7 bases and at J to 7 bases, leaving 6 bases not matched to a gene. The CDR3 is 12 amino acids. This CDR3 is CSARQGARGYTF. CDR3 nucleotides: TGCAGCGCCCGACAGGGGGCGCGTGGCTACACCTTC.